Presented here are 5 T cell receptor beta chains from one specimen sequenced in a study of Siglec-9 on CD8 T cells in melanoma (dated by TCRdb to about 2019). The library was generated by the immunoSEQ multiplex PCR assay. TCRdb took over this immuneACCESS table, retaining in-frame rearrangements with V and J assigned. Such tables are incomplete; in checked studies, under half of the missing clones stem from an unresolved V gene, and the remainder is unexplained. Counted in this sample were more than 25,000 clones; 75% to 90% of them appeared once. The top ten clones comprise 5.8% of the sample. The specimen was Siglec-9- CD8+ T cells sorted from blood. What the cell subset or site label conveys for this sample: CD8 T cells lacking Siglec-9. Source of these receptors: a human donor in good health.

This chain connects TRBV5-6 to TRBJ2-7; no firm D call. CDR3 size: 13 residues. Germline V gene sequence: CDR1 SGHDT, CDR2 YYEEEE. Trimming cost V 3 bases and J 3 bases, with 10 bases left between them. Written as DNA, the CDR3 is TGTGCCAGCAGCTACGGCACAGACTACGAGCAGTACGTC. Its translation is CASSYGTDYEQYV.

This rearrangement joins TRBV15 to TRBJ1-1; a possible D gene is TRBD1 (5 bases). V dropped 0 bases and J dropped 6 bases, with 14 bases sitting between them. Per germline, CDR1 LNHNV and CDR2 YYDKDF (reference sequence). This CDR3 is 15 amino acids long. The CDR3 region has the DNA TGTGCCACCAGCAGAGATCGCGACAGTACCCCTGAAGCTTTCTTT. Amino acid sequence: CATSRDRDSTPEAFF.

This clone was found once. The V gene is TRBV28, the J gene TRBJ2-7; D ambiguous. CDR1 and CDR2 from the germline V gene are MDHEN and SYDVKM. This CDR3 contains 14 residues. V was pared by 4 bases and J by 3 bases, with 13 bases between. CDR3 DNA: TGTGCCAGCAGTTCCGCACCGGCTGGCTACGAGCAGTACTTC. Translating it yields CASSSAPAGYEQYF.

The V gene is TRBV27, the J gene TRBJ2-7; TRBD1 might be the D (6 bases). CDR3 size: 13 residues. Germline V gene data show CDR1 as MNHEY and CDR2 as SMNVEV (reference sequence). V lost 6 bases and J 3 bases, leaving 12 bases between the germline ends. The CDR3 coding sequence is TGTGCCAGCAGCCGGGACACCGGCTACGAGCAGTACTTC. This translates into CASSRDTGYEQYF.

The gene calls are TRBV11-3 and TRBJ2-7, with D possibly being TRBD1 (5 bases). The CDR3 has 18 amino acids. Germline-derived CDR1 and CDR2 are SGHNT and YENEEA. V was clipped by 0 bases and J by 0 bases, with 18 bases between them. CDR3 DNA: TGTGCCAGCAGCTTAGACCTCCTCCTGGACAAGAGCTCCTACGAGCAGTACTTC. Encoded protein: CASSLDLLLDKSSYEQYF.